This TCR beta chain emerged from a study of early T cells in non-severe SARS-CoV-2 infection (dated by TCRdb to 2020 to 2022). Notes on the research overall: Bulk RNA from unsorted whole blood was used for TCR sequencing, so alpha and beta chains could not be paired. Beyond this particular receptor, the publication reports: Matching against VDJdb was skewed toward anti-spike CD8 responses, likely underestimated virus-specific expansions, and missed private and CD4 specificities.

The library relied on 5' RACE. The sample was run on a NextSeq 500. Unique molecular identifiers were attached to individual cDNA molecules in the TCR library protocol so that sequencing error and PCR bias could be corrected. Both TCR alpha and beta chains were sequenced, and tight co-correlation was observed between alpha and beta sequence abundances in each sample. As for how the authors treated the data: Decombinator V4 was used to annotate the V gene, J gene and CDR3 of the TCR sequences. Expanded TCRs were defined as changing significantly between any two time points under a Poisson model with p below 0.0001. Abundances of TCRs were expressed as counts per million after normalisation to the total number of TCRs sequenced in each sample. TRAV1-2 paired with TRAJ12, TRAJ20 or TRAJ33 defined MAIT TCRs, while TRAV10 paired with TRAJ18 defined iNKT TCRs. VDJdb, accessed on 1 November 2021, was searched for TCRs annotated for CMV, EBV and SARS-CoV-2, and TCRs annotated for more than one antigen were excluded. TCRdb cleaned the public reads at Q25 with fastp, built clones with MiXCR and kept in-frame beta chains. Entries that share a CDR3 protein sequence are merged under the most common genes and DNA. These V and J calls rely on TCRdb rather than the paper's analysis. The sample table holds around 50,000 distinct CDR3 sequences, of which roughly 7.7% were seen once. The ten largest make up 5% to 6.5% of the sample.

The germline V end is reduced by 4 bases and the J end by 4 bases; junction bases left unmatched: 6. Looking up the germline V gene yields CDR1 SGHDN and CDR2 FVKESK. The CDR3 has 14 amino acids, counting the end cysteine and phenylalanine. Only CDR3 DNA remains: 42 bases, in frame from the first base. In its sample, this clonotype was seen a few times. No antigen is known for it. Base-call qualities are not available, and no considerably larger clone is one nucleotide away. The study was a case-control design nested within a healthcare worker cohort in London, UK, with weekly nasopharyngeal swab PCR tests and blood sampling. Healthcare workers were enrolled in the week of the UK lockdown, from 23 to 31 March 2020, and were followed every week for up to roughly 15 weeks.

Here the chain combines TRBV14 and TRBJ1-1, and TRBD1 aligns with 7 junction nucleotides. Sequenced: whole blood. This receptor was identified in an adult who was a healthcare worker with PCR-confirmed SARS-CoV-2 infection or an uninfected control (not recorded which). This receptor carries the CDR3 CASSRQGLFTEAFF. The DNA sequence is TGTGCCAGCAGCCGACAGGGCCTTTTCACTGAAGCTTTCTTT.